This section outlines one T cell receptor beta chain sequence together with its context. The antigen remains unidentified. These data come from a study of T cell responses to AZD1222 COVID-19 vaccine. With V trimmed by 6 bases and J by 5 bases, 2 bases remained unmatched. Germline V CDR1 and CDR2: LNHDA, SQIVND (reference sequence). This CDR3 comprises 14 residues. General study points: Only a handful of AZD1222 recipients, six or seven in all, had baseline seropositivity. Reportedly, nearly half of unique spike TCRs recognized epitopes outside B.1.351/B.1.1.7 mutations.

Only in-frame clones appear in the TCRdb table, and some are missing; sequencing was by immunoSEQ multiplex PCR. The table includes about 88,000 clones, 75% to 90% detected once. The starting material was peripheral blood, obtained on day 0 of AZD1222 vaccination. The sequence came from an adult in good health. The chain uses TRBV19 and TRBJ2-7; 15 bases line up with TRBD2. The CDR3 region is CASSGLAGGDEQYF. CDR3 nucleotides: TGTGCCAGTAGCGGACTAGCGGGAGGGGACGAGCAGTACTTC. Variable domain in full (rest from reference TRBV19 and TRBJ2-7): DGGITQSPKYLFRKEGQNVTLSCEQNLNHDAMYWYRQDPGQGLRLIYYSQIVNDFQKGDIAEGYSVSREKKESFPLTVTSAQKNPTAFYLCASSGLAGGDEQYFGPGTRLTVT.